The TCR beta chain described here comes from a study of CD8+CD57+ T cells in acquired aplastic anemia. The template for TCR beta VDJ and CDR3 sequence profiling was genomic DNA. TCRdb used MiXCR to reprocess the reads, holding one entry per CDR3 protein. The repertoire consists of about 110,000 distinct CDR3 sequences, with around 49% occurring once and the leading ten covering about 32%. Losses at the gene ends were 3 bases for V and 10 bases for J; bases not matched to a gene: 8. Per the germline V gene, CDR1 is KGHDR and CDR2 is SFDVKD. The CDR3 has 14 amino acids. This chain connects TRBV24-1 to TRBJ2-1; 7 bases are a match to TRBD1. This TCR was sampled from a human donor in good health, serving as a control. Sequencing used sorted CD4+, CD8+, or CD8+CD57+ T cells (not recorded which) from PBMCs. The DNA for the CDR3 is TGTGCCACCAGTGATCCTCCAGGGGGACGCGAGCAGTTCTTC. Protein product: CATSDPPGGREQFF.